This T cell receptor (beta chain) was profiled in a study of patients and donors after allogeneic stem cell transplantation. This clonotype came up many times. The V segment lost 2 bases and the J segment 4 bases; nucleotides outside the gene matches: 5. The CDR3 totals 15 residues. The germline V gene encodes CDR1 SGDLS and CDR2 YYNGEE. In TCRdb, the RT-PCR reads were re-called with MiXCR into one record per CDR3 protein. This sample carries tens of thousands of distinct CDR3 sequences, 5% of them seen once, and the ten largest clones take about 3%. The chain couples TRBV9 to TRBJ1-1, with 10 bases matching TRBD1. This TCR was recovered from a human donor who was either an allogeneic HSCT recipient or a stem cell or donor lymphocyte infusion donor (not recorded which). It is not recorded whose cells these are; they may come from a transplant donor. Sequencing used blood, either unsorted or a sorted T cell fraction (not recorded which). The CDR3 bases are TGTGCCAGCAGCGTCGCCGGACAGGGGGGCACTGAAGCTTTCTTT. This encodes CASSVAGQGGTEAFF. The entire variable domain, with the rest obtained from reference TRBV9 and TRBJ1-1, is as follows: DSGVTQTPKHLITATGQRVTLRCSPRSGDLSVYWYQQSLDQGLQFLIQYYNGEERAKGNILERFSAQQFPDLHSELNLSSLELGDSALYFCASSVAGQGGTEAFFGQGTRLTVV.